What follows describes a single TCR beta chain. TCRdb's copy holds only in-frame clones and misses some; the assay was immunoSEQ multiplex PCR. The sample records tens of thousands of clones, about nine tenths being singletons. The data originate from a study of technical replicates of blood from a few donors. Germline CDR1 LNHDA, CDR2 SQIVND (reference sequence). The V end lost 7 bases, the J end lost 1 base, and 10 bases lay between the germline ends. The CDR3 is 13 amino acids. The chain combines TRBV19 with TRBJ1-1; D is perhaps TRBD1 (5 bases). The clonotype comes from a human donor in good health. Some clones in this sample may be carry-over from other donors' samples. Specimen: PBMCs. The CDR3 here is CASINTGNTEAFF. The CDR3 DNA is TGTGCCAGTATCAATACAGGGAACACTGAAGCTTTCTTT.